One and the same sample provided the 20 T cell receptor beta chains below, sequenced in a study of Graves' ophthalmopathy and Graves' hyperthyroidism. For repertoire sequencing, the TCR beta CDR3 regions were amplified from RNA transcripts. In the first round, RT-PCR was carried out with HTBI primers, and a multiplex PCR formed the second round. TCRdb passed the multiplex PCR reads through MiXCR, listing each CDR3 protein once. The table includes more than 1,000,000 distinct CDR3 sequences, roughly 35% detected once. The sequenced sample consisted of peripheral blood or thyroid tissue (not recorded which). These TCRs come from an adult man with Graves' hyperthyroidism.

This clonotype was counted ten times or more. The rearrangement joins TRBV7-9 to TRBJ2-5; D gene uncertain. The CDR3 consists of 14 residues. Trimming took 5 bases from V and 1 from J, leaving 11 bases between them. CDR1 SEHNR and CDR2 FQNEAQ come from the germline V gene (reference sequence). CDR3 residues: CASSPEQFQETQYF. CDR3 DNA: TGTGCCAGCAGCCCAGAGCAGTTCCAAGAGACCCAGTACTTC.

Note on this clonotype: One end of the junction varies from germline; a read error may be responsible. The rearrangement joins TRBV7-7 to TRBJ1-2; D unresolved. Germline CDR1 and CDR2: SSHAT and FNYEAQ (reference sequence). This CDR3 region has 15 residues. CDR3 sequence: CASSLAGSVQYGYTF. CDR3 bases: TGTGCCAGCAGTTTAGCTGGCTCCGTCCAGTATGGCTACACCTTC.

This chain joins TRBV7-8 and TRBJ1-1; 10 positions agree with TRBD1. The CDR3 loop spans 14 amino acids. Germline V gene data show CDR1 as SGHVS and CDR2 as FQNEAQ. Trimming took 6 bases from V and 6 from J; bases not matched to a gene: 7. Here the CDR3 DNA reads TGTGCCAGCAGGTCTGGGACAGGGGTTCCTGAAGCTTTCTTT. This encodes CASRSGTGVPEAFF.

The sample holds a few counts of this clonotype. This rearrangement joins TRBV10-2 to TRBJ1-1; TRBD1 agrees at 11 bases. J gave up 7 bases and V 1 base, and 2 bases lay outside the gene matches. The CDR3 totals 14 residues. Germline V gene lookup returns CDR1 WSHSY and CDR2 SAAADI. CDR3 residues: CASSEWTGGIEAFF. In DNA form, the CDR3 reads TGCGCCAGCAGTGAGTGGACAGGGGGCATTGAAGCTTTCTTT.

This sequence joins TRBV7-9 and TRBJ1-1; the match to TRBD1 covers 7 bases. This CDR3 region has 12 residues. Germline CDR1 SEHNR, CDR2 FQNEAQ (reference sequence). J gave up 7 bases and V 8 bases, and 7 bases lay outside the gene matches. As DNA, the CDR3 is TGTGCCAGCTCACTTGGGACAGATGAAGCTTTCTTT. As protein: CASSLGTDEAFF.

In this sample, this clonotype turned up many times. The genes are TRBV9 and TRBJ2-7, with 7 nucleotides matching TRBD1. J was trimmed by 0 bases and V by 2 bases; bases with no gene match: 2. This CDR3 comprises 14 residues. Germline CDR1 and CDR2: SGDLS and YYNGEE. CDR3 sequence (DNA): TGTGCCAGCAGCGTGGGGACAGCCTCCTACGAGCAGTACTTC. Translation: CASSVGTASYEQYF.

This clonotype was observed many times. The J gene is TRBJ1-1, the V gene TRBV9, with D possibly being TRBD1 (6 bases). Trimming cost V 5 bases and J 3 bases, with 14 bases left between them. The CDR3 sequence is 14 residues long. In germline, CDR1 is SGDLS, CDR2 YYNGEE. The CDR3, as DNA: TGTGCCAGCAGTATAGAGGGGGGGGACACTGAAGCTTTCTTT. This gives the protein CASSIEGGDTEAFF.

The rearrangement uses TRBV24-1 and TRBJ2-3, with D perhaps TRBD1 or TRBD2 (6 bases each). CDR1 is KGHDR, CDR2 SFDVKD, per germline. V was cut by 5 bases and J by 3 bases, with 17 bases left in between. CDR3 length: 16 amino acids. The DNA for the CDR3 is TGTGCCACCAGTGTCCCGGGGGCCTACGGAACAGATACGCAGTATTTT. It specifies CATSVPGAYGTDTQYF.

This clonotype has ten or more counts. The chain recombines TRBV7-2 with TRBJ2-7; 8 bases map to TRBD2. Germline lookup yields CDR1 SGHTA and CDR2 FQGNSA. The CDR3 is 14 residues long. V lost 5 bases to trimming and J lost 6 bases; unmatched junction nucleotides: 9. CDR3 coding DNA: TGTGCCAGCAGCCCGGGGAGCGGGAGAGCCGAGCAGTACTTC. Translated: CASSPGSGRAEQYF. Variable domain in full (rest from reference TRBV7-2 and TRBJ2-7): GAGVSQSPSNKVTEKGKDVELRCDPISGHTALYWYRQSLGQGLEFLIYFQGNSAPDKSGLPSDRFSAERTGGSVSTLTIQRTQQEDSAVYLCASSPGSGRAEQYFGPGTRLTVT.

This clonotype was counted ten times or more. The CDR3 is CASSTRQGLRQPQHF. The CDR3 region has the DNA TGTGCCAGCAGCACAAGACAGGGATTGAGGCAGCCCCAGCATTTT. The rearrangement joins TRBV5-6 to TRBJ1-5; the match to TRBD1 covers 7 bases. The CDR3 runs to 15 residues. Germline lookup yields CDR1 SGHDT and CDR2 YYEEEE. The V and J ends lost 4 bases and 7 bases, in that order; junction bases with no gene match: 11.

In the case of this clonotype: A much larger clone sits a single nucleotide away, making a read error possible. The chain is built from TRBV12-3 or TRBV12-4 and TRBJ2-5; maybe TRBD2 (8 bases). This CDR3 is 12 amino acids long. V was trimmed by 4 bases and J by 9 bases, leaving 12 bases between them. In DNA form, the CDR3 reads TGTGCCAGCAGTTCAGGGGGACTAGCCCAGTACTTC. Protein sequence: CASSSGGLAQYF.

Many counts were recorded for this clonotype. The chain employs TRBV5-1 and TRBJ1-5; D remains unclear. Trimming stripped 2 bases from V and 7 bases from J, with 10 bases between. This CDR3 comprises 13 residues. Germline CDR1 and CDR2: SGHRS and YFSETQ. CDR3 DNA sequence: TGCGCCAGCAGCTTTGACGGGCAGCAGCCCCAGCATTTT. Translating it yields CASSFDGQQPQHF.

This chain uses TRBV10-3 with TRBJ1-5; 8 positions match TRBD1. V lost 6 bases and J lost 5; bases outside the gene matches: 9. The CDR3 runs to 15 residues. Per the germline V gene, CDR1 is ENHRY and CDR2 is SYGVKD. In nucleotides, the CDR3 is TGTGCCATCAGAGGTGGGGCAGGGGGCCATCAGCCCCAGCATTTT. It encodes CAIRGGAGGHQPQHF.

This clonotype was seen repeatedly, ten times or more. The chain carries TRBV6-5 and TRBJ1-1; no clear D gene. The V gene's germline CDR1 is MNHEY and CDR2 SVGAGI. CDR3 length: 13 residues. V was pared by 6 bases and J by 1 base, with 9 bases between. CDR3 nucleotide sequence: TGTGCCAGCAGGGACGCTAAGAACACTGAAGCTTTCTTT. Amino acids: CASRDAKNTEAFF.

The rearrangement joins TRBV9 to TRBJ2-3; perhaps TRBD2 as D (7 bases). CDR3 length: 16 residues. Trimming shortened V by 3 bases and J by 2 bases, and 16 bases separated the two germline ends. Germline assignment: CDR1 SGDLS and CDR2 YYNGEE. In DNA form, the CDR3 reads TGTGCCAGCAGCGAGGCCGCCGGGGGGCCCACAGATACGCAGTATTTT. Amino acids: CASSEAAGGPTDTQYF. Full variable domain (outside the CDR3, taken from reference TRBV9 and TRBJ2-3): DSGVTQTPKHLITATGQRVTLRCSPRSGDLSVYWYQQSLDQGLQFLIQYYNGEERAKGNILERFSAQQFPDLHSELNLSSLELGDSALYFCASSEAAGGPTDTQYFGPGTRLTVL.

This clonotype was seen at least ten times. J is TRBJ1-2 and V is TRBV12-3 or TRBV12-4; the match to TRBD1 covers 10 bases. V was clipped by 3 bases and J by 4 bases; unmatched bases: 5. The length of the CDR3 is 15 residues. CDR3: CASSFGTGVSYGYTF. CDR3 bases: TGTGCCAGCAGTTTCGGGACAGGGGTTAGCTATGGCTACACCTTC.

This clonotype was observed at least ten times. This sequence joins TRBV7-2 and TRBJ2-5; 8 positions agree with TRBD1. Germline values: CDR1 SGHTA, CDR2 FQGNSA. Trimming removed 5 bases from V and 4 bases from J; junction bases left unmatched: 9. This CDR3 comprises 15 residues. The CDR3 nucleotides read TGTGCCAGCAGCATCCAGACAGGGGCGAGAGAGACCCAGTACTTC. Translated: CASSIQTGARETQYF.

This chain links TRBV14 with TRBJ1-2; D unresolved. Trimming left V 0 bases short and J 7 bases short, with 21 bases between. The CDR3 extends over 17 amino acids. Germline CDR1 SGHDN, CDR2 FVKESK. For the CDR3, the DNA is TGTGCCAGCAGCCAAGATCCAGTTACAATACGAAGATTTGGCTACACCTTC. This translates into CASSQDPVTIRRFGYTF. The variable domain in full, with the rest retrieved from reference TRBV14 and TRBJ1-2, is EAGVTQFPSHSVIEKGQTVTLRCDPISGHDNLYWYRRVMGKEIKFLLHFVKESKQDESGMPNNRFLAERTGGTYSTLKVQPAELEDSGVYFCASSQDPVTIRRFGYTFGSGTRLTVV.

Comment on this clonotype: A junction end diverges from the germline sequence, so it may reflect a read error. J is TRBJ2-7 and V is TRBV12-3 or TRBV12-4; D possibly corresponds to TRBD1 (5 bases). This CDR3 spans 15 amino acids. CDR3 in DNA: TGTGTCAGCAGCCAGGACAAATCCCTAAGCTACGAGCAGTACTTC. Residues: CVSSQDKSLSYEQYF.

This clonotype turned up a few times. CDR3 DNA sequence: TGTGCCAGCAGTGCCGATAGCGGGGTAGGGGAGACCCAGTACTTC. It yields the protein CASSADSGVGETQYF. The chain combines TRBV6-2 or TRBV6-3 with TRBJ2-5; 8 positions agree with TRBD2. CDR1 is MNHEY and CDR2 is SVGEGT in the germline V gene. With V trimmed by 5 bases and J by 5 bases, 10 bases remained unmatched. CDR3 length: 15 amino acids.